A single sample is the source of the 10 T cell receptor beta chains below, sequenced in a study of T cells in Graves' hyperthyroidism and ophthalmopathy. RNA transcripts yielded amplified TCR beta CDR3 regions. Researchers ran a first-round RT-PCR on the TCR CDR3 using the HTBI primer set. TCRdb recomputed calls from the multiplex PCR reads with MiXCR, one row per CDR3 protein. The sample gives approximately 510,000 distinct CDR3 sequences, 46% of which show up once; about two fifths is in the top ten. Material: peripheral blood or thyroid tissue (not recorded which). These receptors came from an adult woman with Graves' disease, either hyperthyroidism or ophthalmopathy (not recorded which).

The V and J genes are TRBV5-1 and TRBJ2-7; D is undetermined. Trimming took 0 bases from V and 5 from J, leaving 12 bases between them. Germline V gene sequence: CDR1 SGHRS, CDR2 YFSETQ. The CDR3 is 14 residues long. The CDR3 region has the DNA TGCGCCAGCAGCTTGGAGTTTGGGTACAACGAGCAGTACTTC. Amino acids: CASSLEFGYNEQYF.

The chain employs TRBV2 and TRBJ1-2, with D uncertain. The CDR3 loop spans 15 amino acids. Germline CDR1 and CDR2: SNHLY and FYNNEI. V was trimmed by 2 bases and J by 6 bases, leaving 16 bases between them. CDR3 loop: CASSEFLVTENGYTF. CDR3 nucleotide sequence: TGTGCCAGCAGTGAATTTTTGGTCACAGAGAATGGCTACACCTTC.

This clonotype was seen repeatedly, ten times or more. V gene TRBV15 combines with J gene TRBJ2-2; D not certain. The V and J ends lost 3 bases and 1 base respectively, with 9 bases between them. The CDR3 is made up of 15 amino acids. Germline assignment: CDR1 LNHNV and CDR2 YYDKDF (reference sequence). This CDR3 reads CATSRIQLNTGELFF. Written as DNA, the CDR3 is TGTGCCACCAGCAGGATTCAGCTGAACACCGGGGAGCTGTTTTTT.

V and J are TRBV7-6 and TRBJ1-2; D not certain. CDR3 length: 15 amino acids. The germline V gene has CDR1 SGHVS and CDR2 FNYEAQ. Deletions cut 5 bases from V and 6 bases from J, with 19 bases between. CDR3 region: CASSADEGKGNGYTF. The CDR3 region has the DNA TGTGCCAGCAGCGCCGACGAAGGGAAAGGGAATGGCTACACCTTC.

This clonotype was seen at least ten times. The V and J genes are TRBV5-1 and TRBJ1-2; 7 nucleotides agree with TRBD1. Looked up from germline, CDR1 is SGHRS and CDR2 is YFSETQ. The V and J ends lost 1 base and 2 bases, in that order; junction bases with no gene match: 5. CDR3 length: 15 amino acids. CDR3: CASSLTGQENYGYTF. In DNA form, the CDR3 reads TGCGCCAGCAGCTTGACCGGACAGGAGAACTATGGCTACACCTTC.

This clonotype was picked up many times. The CDR3 sequence: CASSLGVNYGYTF. As DNA, the CDR3 is TGTGCCAGCAGTCTAGGAGTCAACTATGGCTACACCTTC. The genes are TRBV2 and TRBJ1-2; D is ambiguous. This CDR3 is built from 13 residues. Germline V gene sequence: CDR1 SNHLY, CDR2 FYNNEI. The germline V and J ends were trimmed by 5 bases and 2 bases, with 9 bases remaining between them.

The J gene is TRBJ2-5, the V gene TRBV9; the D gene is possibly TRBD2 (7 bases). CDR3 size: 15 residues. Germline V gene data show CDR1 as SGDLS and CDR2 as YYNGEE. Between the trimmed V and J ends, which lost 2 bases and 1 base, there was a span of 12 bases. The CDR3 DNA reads TGTGCCAGCAGCGTTCGGGGGGCCCTCCAAGAGACCCAGTACTTC. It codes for CASSVRGALQETQYF. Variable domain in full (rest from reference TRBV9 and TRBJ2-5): DSGVTQTPKHLITATGQRVTLRCSPRSGDLSVYWYQQSLDQGLQFLIQYYNGEERAKGNILERFSAQQFPDLHSELNLSSLELGDSALYFCASSVRGALQETQYFGPGTRLLVL.

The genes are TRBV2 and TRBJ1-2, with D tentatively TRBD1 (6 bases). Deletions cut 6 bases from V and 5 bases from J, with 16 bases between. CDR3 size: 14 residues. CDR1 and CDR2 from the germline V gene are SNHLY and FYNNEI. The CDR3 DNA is TGTGCCAGCAGCGTTGAGGGGGGTGGGTATGGCTACACCTTC. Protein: CASSVEGGGYGYTF.

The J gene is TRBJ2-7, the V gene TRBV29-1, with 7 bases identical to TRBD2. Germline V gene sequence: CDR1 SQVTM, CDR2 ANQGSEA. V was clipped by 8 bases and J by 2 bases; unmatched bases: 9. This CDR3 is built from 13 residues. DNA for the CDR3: TGCAGCTTAGTGGTAGCGGGTCCCTACGAGCAGTACTTC. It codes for CSLVVAGPYEQYF.

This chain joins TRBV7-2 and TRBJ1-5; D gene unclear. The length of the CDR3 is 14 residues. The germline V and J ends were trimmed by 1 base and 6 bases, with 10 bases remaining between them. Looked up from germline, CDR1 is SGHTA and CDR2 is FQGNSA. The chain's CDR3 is CASSLEGLGQPQHF. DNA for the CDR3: TGTGCCAGCAGCTTAGAAGGCCTGGGTCAGCCCCAGCATTTT.